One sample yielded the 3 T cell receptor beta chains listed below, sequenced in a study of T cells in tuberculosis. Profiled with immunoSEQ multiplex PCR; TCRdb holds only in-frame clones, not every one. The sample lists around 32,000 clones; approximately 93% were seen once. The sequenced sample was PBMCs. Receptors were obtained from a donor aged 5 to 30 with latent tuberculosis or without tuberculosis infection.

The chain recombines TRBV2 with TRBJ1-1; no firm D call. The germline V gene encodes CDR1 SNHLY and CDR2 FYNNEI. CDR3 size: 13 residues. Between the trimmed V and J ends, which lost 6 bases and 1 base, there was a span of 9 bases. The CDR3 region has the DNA TGTGCCAGCAGCCGGTCCCCGAACACTGAAGCTTTCTTT. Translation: CASSRSPNTEAFF.

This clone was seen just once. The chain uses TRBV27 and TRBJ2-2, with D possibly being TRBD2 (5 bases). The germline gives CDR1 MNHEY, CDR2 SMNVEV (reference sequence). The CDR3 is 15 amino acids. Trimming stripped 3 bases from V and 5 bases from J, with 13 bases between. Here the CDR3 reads CASSLVTTGTGELFF. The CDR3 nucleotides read TGTGCCAGCAGTTTGGTGACCACGGGGACCGGGGAGCTGTTTTTT.

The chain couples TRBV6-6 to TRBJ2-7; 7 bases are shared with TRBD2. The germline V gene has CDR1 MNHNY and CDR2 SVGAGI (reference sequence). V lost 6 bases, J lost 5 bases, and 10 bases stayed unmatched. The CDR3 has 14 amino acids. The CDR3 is CASSPPTSRHEQYF. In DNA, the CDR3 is TGTGCCAGCAGCCCTCCGACTAGCAGACACGAGCAGTACTTC.